This passage covers 23 T cell receptor beta chains from one sample sequenced in a study of blood T cell repertoires in COVID-19. This table comes from immunoSEQ multiplex PCR, and its TCRdb copy is limited to in-frame clones, with some not included. This sample has fewer than 250,000 clones, with about 77% found just once. Sequencing was done on a sample of PBMCs or T cells enriched from blood (not recorded which). These receptor sequences come from a woman between 45 and 65 years old with acute COVID-19.

The rearrangement links TRBV28 to TRBJ1-5; 7 bases are shared with TRBD1. Trimming removed 5 bases from V and 6 bases from J; junction bases left unmatched: 4. This CDR3 spans 13 amino acids. Germline-derived CDR1 and CDR2 are MDHEN and SYDVKM. The CDR3 loop is CASSRQGSQPQHF. Written as DNA, the CDR3 is TGTGCCAGCAGTCGACAGGGTAGTCAGCCCCAGCATTTT.

The chain joins TRBV4-1 to TRBJ1-2, with TRBD1 matching 8 bases. The CDR3 contains 13 residues. Germline loops: CDR1 MGHRA, CDR2 YSYEKL. With 3 bases clipped from V and 8 bases from J, the junction kept 5 bases outside the gene matches. CDR3: CASSQQGAEGYTF. CDR3 DNA: TGCGCCAGCAGCCAGCAGGGGGCGGAAGGCTACACCTTC.

This clone was detected only once. The genes are TRBV10-1 and TRBJ1-3, with D unclear. Trimming took 4 bases from V and 0 from J, leaving 10 bases between them. CDR1 WNHNN and CDR2 SYGVQD come from the germline V gene (reference sequence). CDR3 length: 15 amino acids. CDR3 bases: TGCGCCAGCAGTGTTCAGATCTCCTCTGGAAACACCATATATTTT. Its protein product is CASSVQISSGNTIYF.

This clone has a single count. The V gene is TRBV14, the J gene TRBJ2-5, with 7 bases fitting TRBD2. J lost 5 bases, V lost 4 bases, and 13 bases had no gene match. Germline V gene lookup returns CDR1 SGHDN and CDR2 FVKESK. This CDR3 has 16 residues. The CDR3 DNA reads TGTGCCAGCAGCCCCTCCCGAGCGGGGCGACGGGAGACCCAGTACTTC. This gives the protein CASSPSRAGRRETQYF.

This chain joins TRBV29-1 and TRBJ2-3, with TRBD2 matching over 7 bases. Looked up from germline, CDR1 is SQVTM and CDR2 is ANQGSEA. J gave up 5 bases and V 6 bases, and 11 bases lay outside the gene matches. The CDR3 runs 14 residues. CDR3 bases: TGCAGCGTCGGACATAGCGGGCCGCAAGATACGCAGTATTTT. Its protein is CSVGHSGPQDTQYF.

The CDR3 protein is CASSIKGAAGYGYTF. CDR3 sequence (DNA): TGTGCCAGCAGTATCAAGGGGGCGGCAGGGTATGGCTACACCTTC. V and J are TRBV28 and TRBJ1-2; 7 nucleotides align to TRBD1. This CDR3 region has 15 residues. CDR1 MDHEN and CDR2 SYDVKM come from the germline V gene. V dropped 5 bases and J dropped 5; count of bases not matched to a gene: 11.

V and J are TRBV18 and TRBJ1-2; tentatively, D is TRBD1 (5 bases). The CDR3 spans 13 residues. Germline lookup yields CDR1 KGHSH and CDR2 LQKENI. Trimming removed 2 bases at V and 8 bases at J, with 12 bases between. DNA of the CDR3: TGTGCCAGCTCACCAGGGCAGGGTGTCGGCTACACCTTC. It specifies CASSPGQGVGYTF.

There are many counts of this clone. The genes are TRBV27 and TRBJ2-3; tentative D call: TRBD1 (5 bases). Germline CDR1 MNHEY, CDR2 SMNVEV (reference sequence). This CDR3 is built from 14 residues. With 5 bases removed from V and 0 bases from J, the gap between germline ends came to 9 bases. The CDR3 nucleotides read TGTGCCAGCAGTAGTCAGGGTAGCACAGATACGCAGTATTTT. Translation: CASSSQGSTDTQYF.

This clone was picked up a small number of times. The same CDR3 is also encoded by other DNA sequences in this sample. The rearrangement joins TRBV19 to TRBJ1-4; no firm D call. Trimming stripped 5 bases from V and 0 bases from J, with 7 bases between. This CDR3 comprises 14 residues. Germline V gene sequence: CDR1 LNHDA, CDR2 SQIVND (reference sequence). Written as DNA, the CDR3 is TGTGCCAGTAGTTTGGGAGCAACTAATGAAAAACTGTTTTTT. Translation gives CASSLGATNEKLFF.

V and J are TRBV12-3 or TRBV12-4 and TRBJ1-2, with D unclear. V gave up 4 bases and J gave up 7 bases, with 13 bases separating them. The CDR3 totals 13 residues. The CDR3 sequence: CASSSGVGGGYTF. Here the CDR3 DNA reads TGTGCCAGCAGTTCCGGGGTCGGTGGTGGCTACACCTTC.

The J gene is TRBJ2-3, the V gene TRBV7-6; TRBD1 matches at 7 bases. J was trimmed by 6 bases and V by 4 bases; bases with no gene match: 16. CDR1 is SGHVS and CDR2 is FNYEAQ in the germline V gene. The CDR3 extends over 17 amino acids. The CDR3 DNA is TGTGCCAGCAGCTCCCTTCCGACAGGGCCCGACGCCGATACGCAGTATTTT. Translation: CASSSLPTGPDADTQYF.

V gene TRBV13 combines with J gene TRBJ2-3; 16 bases line up with TRBD2. Germline loops: CDR1 PRHDT, CDR2 FYEKMQ (reference sequence). CDR3 length: 20 residues. Losses at the gene ends were 1 base for V and 0 bases for J; bases not matched to a gene: 7. This CDR3 is CASSLETGLAGGRSTDTQYF. CDR3 sequence (DNA): TGTGCCAGCAGCTTAGAGACGGGACTAGCGGGGGGGAGAAGCACAGATACGCAGTATTTT.

The chain links TRBV9 to TRBJ2-1; 7 bases line up with TRBD2. This CDR3 has 14 residues. CDR1 SGDLS and CDR2 YYNGEE come from the germline V gene. Losses at the gene ends were 3 bases for V and 8 bases for J; bases not matched to a gene: 8. DNA of the CDR3: TGTGCCAGCAGCGCCGGGACTAACCGGGATGAGCAGTTCTTC. This gives the protein CASSAGTNRDEQFF.

The chain is built from TRBV24-1 and TRBJ2-2; 7 bases match TRBD1. Germline values: CDR1 KGHDR, CDR2 SFDVKD. Trimming cost V 4 bases and J 1 base; bases outside gene matches: 2. The CDR3 spans 15 residues. This CDR3 reads CATSERQGNTGELFF. CDR3 nucleotides: TGTGCCACCAGTGAAAGACAGGGGAACACCGGGGAGCTGTTTTTT.

In its sample, this clone was seen once. CDR3 sequence: CASRGASGGYEQYV. Here the CDR3 DNA reads TGTGCCAGCAGGGGAGCAAGCGGGGGCTACGAGCAGTACGTC. V is TRBV6-5 and J is TRBJ2-7; 8 bases match TRBD2. Trimming cost V 6 bases and J 3 bases; bases outside gene matches: 7. Germline-derived CDR1 and CDR2 are MNHEY and SVGAGI. The CDR3 has 14 residues.

The chain uses TRBV3-1 (or the pseudogene TRBV3-2) and TRBJ2-2, with a tentative D call TRBD2 (5 bases). The CDR3 spans 13 residues. Germline loops: CDR1 LGHDT, CDR2 YNNKEL (reference sequence). V gave up 1 base and J gave up 5 bases, with 5 bases separating them. In nucleotides, the CDR3 is TGTGCCAGCAGCCAAGGCGGGACCGGGGAGCTGTTTTTT. It encodes CASSQGGTGELFF.

On this clone itself: The sample carries other DNA sequences with the same CDR3. This sequence joins TRBV27 and TRBJ2-5, with TRBD2 identical over 8 bases. V lost 3 bases, J lost 2 bases, and 5 bases stayed unmatched. The CDR3 is 15 residues long. Looked up from germline, CDR1 is MNHEY and CDR2 is SMNVEV (reference sequence). The CDR3 nucleotides read TGTGCCAGCAGTTTTCTCGCGGGGGGACAAGAGACCCAGTACTTC. It is translated as CASSFLAGGQETQYF.

This clone has a single count. This sequence joins TRBV9 and TRBJ1-5; the D gene is possibly TRBD1 (6 bases). The V end was cut by 0 bases, the J end by 7 bases, with 14 bases between. The CDR3 length is 15 residues. CDR1 SGDLS and CDR2 YYNGEE come from the germline V gene. CDR3 bases: TGTGCCAGCAGCGTAGAAGGGAATCAGGGGCAGCCCCAGCATTTT. Residues: CASSVEGNQGQPQHF. The whole variable domain, remainder taken from reference TRBV9 and TRBJ1-5, is DSGVTQTPKHLITATGQRVTLRCSPRSGDLSVYWYQQSLDQGLQFLIQYYNGEERAKGNILERFSAQQFPDLHSELNLSSLELGDSALYFCASSVEGNQGQPQHFGDGTRLSIL.

The rearrangement links TRBV7-8 to TRBJ2-5, with a weak D call TRBD1 (5 bases). Deletions cut 0 bases from V and 8 bases from J, with 13 bases between. The CDR3 sequence is 14 residues long. The V gene's germline CDR1 is SGHVS and CDR2 FQNEAQ. The CDR3 nucleotides are TGTGCCAGCAGCTTAGCGGGGCAGCAAGGTACCCAGTACTTC. Protein product: CASSLAGQQGTQYF.

This clone showed up just a few times. The rearrangement links TRBV7-9 to TRBJ1-4, with D possibly matching TRBD1 (6 bases). This CDR3 has 16 amino acids. The germline V gene encodes CDR1 SEHNR and CDR2 FQNEAQ (reference sequence). Trimming shortened V by 5 bases and J by 8 bases, and 21 bases separated the two germline ends. CDR3 sequence: CASSPSTGGAPEKLFF. The CDR3 DNA reads TGTGCCAGCAGCCCCAGCACGGGGGGCGCCCCGGAAAAACTGTTTTTT.

J is TRBJ2-5 and V is TRBV5-4, with D possibly TRBD1 on 6 matching bases. Germline-derived CDR1 and CDR2 are SGHNT and YYREEE (reference sequence). The CDR3 is made up of 14 amino acids. V was pared by 5 bases and J by 4 bases, with 15 bases between. The CDR3: CASRDPRGGETQYF. The CDR3 nucleotides read TGTGCCAGCAGGGACCCCAGGGGTGGAGAGACCCAGTACTTC.

V usage is TRBV7-2 and J usage is TRBJ2-3, with D unclear. The germline V gene has CDR1 SGHTA and CDR2 FQGNSA. This CDR3 region has 11 residues. V shed 3 bases and J shed 6 bases, with 4 bases lying between them. The CDR3 sequence: CASSFGDTQYF. The CDR3 coding sequence is TGTGCCAGCAGCTTCGGGGATACGCAGTATTTT.

As for this clone: One end of the junction fails to match germline, which may point to a read error. CDR3 in amino acids: CGSPGQNTGELFF. The CDR3, as DNA: TGTGGCAGTCCGGGACAGAACACCGGGGAGCTGTTTTTT. The chain has TRBV19 and TRBJ2-2, with a possible D match to TRBD1 (6 bases). Looked up from germline, CDR1 is LNHDA and CDR2 is SQIVND (reference sequence). The CDR3 is made up of 13 amino acids.